This TCR beta chain was identified in a study of T cell changes during pregnancy in multiple sclerosis (dated by TCRdb to about 2019). A note on the overall study: The study examined how the T cell repertoire changed over the course of pregnancy in women with multiple sclerosis.

After removal of 0 bases from V and 6 bases from J, the junction retains 5 bases not matched to a gene. The germline V gene (reference sequence) sets CDR1 to SGHKS and CDR2 to YYEKEE. The CDR3 runs 15 amino acids, cysteine and phenylalanine included. Just CDR3 DNA is preserved here, 45 bases in frame from base 1. Concerning this clone itself: What this receptor recognizes is not known. No per-base quality is available; no much larger clone lies one base away.

Library creation used the immunoSEQ multiplex PCR assay. TCRdb provides this immuneACCESS table in a form limited to in-frame rearrangements. Some clones are lacking; in checked studies, under half of them reflect an unresolved V gene, and why the rest are absent is not known. The table for this sample lists 60,000 or so clones; nearly 90% of them were counted only once. 2% to 3% of the sample is taken by the ten largest. This clonotype was obtained from a female donor with multiple sclerosis, enrolled in a pregnancy study. The sequencing here drew on peripheral blood, taken in the first trimester of pregnancy. The chain employs TRBV5-5 and TRBJ1-5, with TRBD1 matching 8 junction bases. CDR3 reads: CASSLEPGGSQPQHF. The DNA is TGTGCCAGCAGCTTGGAGCCAGGGGGCAGTCAGCCCCAGCATTTT.